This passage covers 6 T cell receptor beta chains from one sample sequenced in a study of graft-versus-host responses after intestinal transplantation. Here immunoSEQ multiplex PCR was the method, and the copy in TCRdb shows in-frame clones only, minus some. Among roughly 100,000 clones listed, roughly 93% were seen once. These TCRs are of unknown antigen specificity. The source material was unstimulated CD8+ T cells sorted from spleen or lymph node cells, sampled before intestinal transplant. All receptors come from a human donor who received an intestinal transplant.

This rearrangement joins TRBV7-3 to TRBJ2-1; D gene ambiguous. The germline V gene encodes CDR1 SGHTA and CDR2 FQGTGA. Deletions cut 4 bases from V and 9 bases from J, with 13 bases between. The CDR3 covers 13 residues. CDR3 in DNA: TGTGCCAGCAGCTCTCAAACGGGTTCTGAGCAGTTCTTC. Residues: CASSSQTGSEQFF.

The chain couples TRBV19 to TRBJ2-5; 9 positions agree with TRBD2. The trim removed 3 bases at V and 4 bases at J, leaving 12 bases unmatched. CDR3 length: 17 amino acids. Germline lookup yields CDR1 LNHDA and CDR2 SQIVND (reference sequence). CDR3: CASSMFSGGAGPETQYF. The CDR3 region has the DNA TGTGCCAGTAGTATGTTTAGCGGGGGCGCGGGGCCAGAGACCCAGTACTTC.

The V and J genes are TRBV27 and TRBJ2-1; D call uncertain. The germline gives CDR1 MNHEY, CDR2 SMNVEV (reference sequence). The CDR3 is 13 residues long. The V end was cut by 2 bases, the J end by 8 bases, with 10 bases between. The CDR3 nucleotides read TGTGCCAGCAGTTTACTGGCGACGGATGAGCAGTTCTTC. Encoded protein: CASSLLATDEQFF.

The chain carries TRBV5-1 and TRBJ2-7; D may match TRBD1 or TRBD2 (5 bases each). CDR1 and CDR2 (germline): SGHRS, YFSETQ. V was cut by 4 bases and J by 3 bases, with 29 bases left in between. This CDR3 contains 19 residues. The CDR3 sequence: CASSRLEASEKDKGYEQYF. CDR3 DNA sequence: TGCGCCAGCAGCCGCTTGGAGGCTTCAGAGAAGGACAAAGGCTACGAGCAGTACTTC.

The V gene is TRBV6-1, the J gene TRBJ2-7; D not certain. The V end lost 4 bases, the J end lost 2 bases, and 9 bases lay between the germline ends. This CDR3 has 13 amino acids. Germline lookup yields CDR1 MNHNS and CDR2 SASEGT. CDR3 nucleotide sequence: TGTGCCAGCAGTGGGACCGATACCTACGAGCAGTACTTC. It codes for CASSGTDTYEQYF.

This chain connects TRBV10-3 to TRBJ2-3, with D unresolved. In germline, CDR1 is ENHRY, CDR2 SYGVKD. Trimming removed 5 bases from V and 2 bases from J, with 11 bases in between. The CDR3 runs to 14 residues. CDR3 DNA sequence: TGTGCCATCAGTAGTCGCTTATTCACAGATACGCAGTATTTT. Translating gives CAISSRLFTDTQYF.